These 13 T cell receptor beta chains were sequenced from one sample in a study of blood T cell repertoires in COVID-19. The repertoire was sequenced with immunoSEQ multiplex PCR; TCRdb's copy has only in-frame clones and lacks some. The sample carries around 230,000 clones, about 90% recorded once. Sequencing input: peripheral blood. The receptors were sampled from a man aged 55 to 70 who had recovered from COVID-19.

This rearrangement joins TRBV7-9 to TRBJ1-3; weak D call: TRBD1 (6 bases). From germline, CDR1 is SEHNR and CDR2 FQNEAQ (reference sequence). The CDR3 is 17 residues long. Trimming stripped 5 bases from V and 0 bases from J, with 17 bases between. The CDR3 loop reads CASSKQPGHTSGNTIYF. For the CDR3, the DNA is TGTGCCAGCAGCAAACAGCCGGGACACACCTCTGGAAACACCATATATTTT.

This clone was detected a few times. The CDR3 here is CAIGREVGYGYTF. CDR3 in DNA: TGTGCCATCGGCAGGGAAGTCGGCTATGGCTACACCTTC. The rearrangement links TRBV10-3 to TRBJ1-2; weak D call: TRBD1 (5 bases). V lost 8 bases to trimming and J lost 4 bases, with 14 bases between them. CDR1 is ENHRY and CDR2 is SYGVKD in the germline V gene. There are 13 residues in the CDR3.

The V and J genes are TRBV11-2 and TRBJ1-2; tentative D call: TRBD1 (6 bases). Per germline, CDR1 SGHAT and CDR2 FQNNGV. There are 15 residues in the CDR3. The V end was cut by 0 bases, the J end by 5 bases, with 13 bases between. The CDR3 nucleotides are TGTGCCAGCAGCTTAGATTCAGGGGCAAATTATGGCTACACCTTC. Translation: CASSLDSGANYGYTF.

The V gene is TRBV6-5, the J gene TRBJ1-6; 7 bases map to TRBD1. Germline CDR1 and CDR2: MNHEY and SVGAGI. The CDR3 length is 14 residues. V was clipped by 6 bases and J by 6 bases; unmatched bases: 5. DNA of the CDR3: TGTGCCAGCAGCCGACAGGGTTTTAATTCACCCCTCCACTTT. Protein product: CASSRQGFNSPLHF.

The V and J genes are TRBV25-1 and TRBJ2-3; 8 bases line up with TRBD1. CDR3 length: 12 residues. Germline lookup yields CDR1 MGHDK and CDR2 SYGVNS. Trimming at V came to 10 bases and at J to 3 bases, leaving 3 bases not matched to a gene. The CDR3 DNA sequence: TGTGCCATCGGACAGGGTACAGATACGCAGTATTTT. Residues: CAIGQGTDTQYF. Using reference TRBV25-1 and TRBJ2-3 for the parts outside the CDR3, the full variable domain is EADIYQTPRYLVIGTGKKITLECSQTMGHDKMYWYQQDPGMELHLIHYSYGVNSTEKGDLSSESTVSRIRTEHFPLTLESARPSHTSQYLCAIGQGTDTQYFGPGTRLTVL.

The CDR3 nucleotides read TGCGCCAGCAGCTTCCAGGGGGCAGGAGATACGCAGTATTTT. It encodes CASSFQGAGDTQYF. V usage is TRBV5-1 and J usage is TRBJ2-3; TRBD1 aligns across 8 bases. Germline lookup yields CDR1 SGHRS and CDR2 YFSETQ. The V and J ends lost 2 bases and 5 bases, in that order; junction bases with no gene match: 4. CDR3 size: 14 residues.

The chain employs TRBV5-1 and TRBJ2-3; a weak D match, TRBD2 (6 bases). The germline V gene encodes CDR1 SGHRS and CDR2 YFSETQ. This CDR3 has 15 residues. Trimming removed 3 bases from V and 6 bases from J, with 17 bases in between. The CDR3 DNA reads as TGCGCCAGCAGCTCATGGGACTCCCCGGCGGATACGCAGTATTTT. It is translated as CASSSWDSPADTQYF. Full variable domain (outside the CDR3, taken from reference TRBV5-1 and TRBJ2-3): KAGVTQTPRYLIKTRGQQVTLSCSPISGHRSVSWYQQTPGQGLQFLFEYFSETQRNKGNFPGRFSGRQFSNSRSEMNVSTLELGDSALYLCASSSWDSPADTQYFGPGTRLTVL.

The CDR3 loop reads CASSQELAFAGDTQYF. The CDR3 nucleotides read TGTGCCAGCAGCCAGGAACTAGCGTTCGCGGGAGATACGCAGTATTTT. V and J are TRBV3-1 (or the pseudogene TRBV3-2) and TRBJ2-3; the match to TRBD2 covers 7 bases. V was clipped by 3 bases and J by 5 bases; unmatched bases: 11. CDR1 LGHDT and CDR2 YNNKEL come from the germline V gene (reference sequence). The CDR3 runs to 16 residues.

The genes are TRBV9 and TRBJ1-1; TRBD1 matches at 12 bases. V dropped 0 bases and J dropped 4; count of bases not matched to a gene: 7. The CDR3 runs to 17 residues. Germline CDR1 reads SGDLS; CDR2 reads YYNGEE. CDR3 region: CASSVVGTGGWGTEAFF. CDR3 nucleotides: TGTGCCAGCAGCGTAGTGGGGACAGGGGGCTGGGGCACTGAAGCTTTCTTT. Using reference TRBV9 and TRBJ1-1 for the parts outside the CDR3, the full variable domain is DSGVTQTPKHLITATGQRVTLRCSPRSGDLSVYWYQQSLDQGLQFLIQYYNGEERAKGNILERFSAQQFPDLHSELNLSSLELGDSALYFCASSVVGTGGWGTEAFFGQGTRLTVV.

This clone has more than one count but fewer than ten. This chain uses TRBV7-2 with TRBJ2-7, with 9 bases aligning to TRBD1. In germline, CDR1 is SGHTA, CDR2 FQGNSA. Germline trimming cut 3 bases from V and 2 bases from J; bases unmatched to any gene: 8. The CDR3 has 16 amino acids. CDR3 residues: CASSFPRTGDPYEQYF. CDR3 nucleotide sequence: TGTGCCAGCAGCTTCCCCCGGACAGGGGACCCCTACGAGCAGTACTTC.

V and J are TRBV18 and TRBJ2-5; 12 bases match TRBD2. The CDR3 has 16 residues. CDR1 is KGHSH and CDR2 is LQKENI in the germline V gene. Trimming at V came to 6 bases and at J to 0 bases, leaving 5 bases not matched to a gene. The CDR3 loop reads CASSLTSGGYQETQYF. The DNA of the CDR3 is TGTGCCAGCTCGCTTACTAGCGGGGGGTACCAAGAGACCCAGTACTTC.

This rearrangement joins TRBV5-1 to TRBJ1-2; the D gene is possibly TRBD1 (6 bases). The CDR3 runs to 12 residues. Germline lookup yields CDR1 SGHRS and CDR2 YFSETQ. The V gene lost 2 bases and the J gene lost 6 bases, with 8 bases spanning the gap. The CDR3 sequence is CASSFQGNGYTF. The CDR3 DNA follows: TGCGCCAGCAGCTTCCAGGGGAATGGCTACACCTTC.

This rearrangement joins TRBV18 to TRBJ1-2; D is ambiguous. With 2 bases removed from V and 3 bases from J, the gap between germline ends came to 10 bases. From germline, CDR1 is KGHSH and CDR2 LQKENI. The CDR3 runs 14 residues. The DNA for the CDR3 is TGTGCCAGCTCACCATCTTCAGGCTACTATGGCTACACCTTC. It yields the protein CASSPSSGYYGYTF.